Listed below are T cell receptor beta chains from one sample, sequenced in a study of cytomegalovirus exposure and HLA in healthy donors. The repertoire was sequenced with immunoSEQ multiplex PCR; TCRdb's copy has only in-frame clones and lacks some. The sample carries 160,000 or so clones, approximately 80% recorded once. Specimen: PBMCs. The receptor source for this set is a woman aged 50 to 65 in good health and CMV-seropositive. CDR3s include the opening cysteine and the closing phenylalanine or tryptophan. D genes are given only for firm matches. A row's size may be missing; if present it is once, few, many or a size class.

CDR3 DNA: TGTGCCAGCAGCTTAGGGGCGGATGGACTTTCAACTAATGAAAAACTGTTTTTT; CDR3 protein: CASSLGADGLSTNEKLFF; clone size: few; D gene: -; J gene: TRBJ1-4; V gene: TRBV7-6
CDR3 DNA: TGCGCCAGCAGCCACTCACAGGGAAACACCGGGGAGCTGTTTTTT; CDR3 protein: CASSHSQGNTGELFF; clone size: -; D gene: -; J gene: TRBJ2-2; V gene: TRBV4-3
CDR3 DNA: TGTGCCAGCAGTGAAAGGAGATACACTGAAGCTTTCTTT; CDR3 protein: CASSERRYTEAFF; clone size: once; D gene: -; J gene: TRBJ1-1; V gene: TRBV2
CDR3 DNA: TGTGCCAGCAGCCCAATTCCCTCTGGAAACACCATATATTTT; CDR3 protein: CASSPIPSGNTIYF; clone size: -; D gene: -; J gene: TRBJ1-3; V gene: TRBV27
CDR3 DNA: TGTGCCTGGAGTGGACAGGGGACGACTGAAGCTTTCTTT; CDR3 protein: CAWSGQGTTEAFF; clone size: -; D gene: TRBD1; J gene: TRBJ1-1; V gene: TRBV30
CDR3 DNA: TGTGCCAGCAGGCAGGTGGGCAATCAGCCCCAGCATTTT; CDR3 protein: CASRQVGNQPQHF; clone size: -; D gene: -; J gene: TRBJ1-5; V gene: TRBV28
CDR3 DNA: TGTGCCAGTAGTGAACTAGCGGGGGGGCTTAATGAGCAGTTCTTC; CDR3 protein: CASSELAGGLNEQFF; clone size: few; D gene: TRBD2; J gene: TRBJ2-1; V gene: TRBV19
CDR3 DNA: TGTGCCAGCGGCACCGGGACAGGGCTTTACAATGAGCAGTTCTTC; CDR3 protein: CASGTGTGLYNEQFF; clone size: -; D gene: TRBD1; J gene: TRBJ2-1; V gene: TRBV27
CDR3 DNA: TGTGCCTGGAGTGCGCCTAGGGACAGAGCAGATACGCAGTATTTT; CDR3 protein: CAWSAPRDRADTQYF; clone size: few; D gene: TRBD1; J gene: TRBJ2-3; V gene: TRBV30
CDR3 DNA: TGTGCCAGCAGTCCTCGGACAGGGACCAAAAACATTCAGTACTTC; CDR3 protein: CASSPRTGTKNIQYF; clone size: -; D gene: TRBD1; J gene: TRBJ2-4; V gene: TRBV6-1
CDR3 DNA: TGCGCCAGCAGCCAAGATATGGGGGGAGCGTTGGCAGATACGCAGTATTTT; CDR3 protein: CASSQDMGGALADTQYF; clone size: once; D gene: -; J gene: TRBJ2-3; V gene: TRBV4-3
CDR3 DNA: TGTGCCAGCAGCTTAGCGGGGGCGCGTCAAGATACGCAGTATTTT; CDR3 protein: CASSLAGARQDTQYF; clone size: -; D gene: TRBD2; J gene: TRBJ2-3; V gene: TRBV5-4
CDR3 DNA: TGTGCCAGCAGCTTGAACAACAAACCTGACGAGCAGTACTTC; CDR3 protein: CASSLNNKPDEQYF; clone size: once; D gene: -; J gene: TRBJ2-7; V gene: TRBV5-4
CDR3 DNA: TGCGCCAGCAGCTTGGGAGTGACAGCAGTCAGTGAAGCTTTCTTT; CDR3 protein: CASSLGVTAVSEAFF; clone size: -; D gene: -; J gene: TRBJ1-1; V gene: TRBV5-1
CDR3 DNA: TGTGCCAGCAGCTCTCCCCGACTAGGCACAGATACGCAGTATTTT; CDR3 protein: CASSSPRLGTDTQYF; clone size: few; D gene: -; J gene: TRBJ2-3; V gene: TRBV27
CDR3 DNA: TGTGCCACCAGCAGGACAGGAGGAACTGAAGCTTTCTTT; CDR3 protein: CATSRTGGTEAFF; clone size: few; D gene: -; J gene: TRBJ1-1; V gene: TRBV15
CDR3 DNA: TGTGCCAGCAGTTTACAGGGCTCACCCCTCCACTTT; CDR3 protein: CASSLQGSPLHF; clone size: -; D gene: -; J gene: TRBJ1-6; V gene: TRBV28
CDR3 DNA: TGTGCCAGCAGCCAAGATCGCGGGGGCAGAAATCAGCCCCAGCATTTT; CDR3 protein: CASSQDRGGRNQPQHF; clone size: -; D gene: -; J gene: TRBJ1-5; V gene: TRBV4-2
CDR3 DNA: TGCGCCAGCAGACCCACTAGCGGGGGGAACACCGGGGAGCTGTTTTTT; CDR3 protein: CASRPTSGGNTGELFF; clone size: -; D gene: TRBD2; J gene: TRBJ2-2; V gene: TRBV5-1
CDR3 DNA: TGTGCCAGCAGCCCCACCGGCACCGGGGAGCTGTTTTTT; CDR3 protein: CASSPTGTGELFF; clone size: -; D gene: -; J gene: TRBJ2-2; V gene: TRBV7-3
CDR3 DNA: TGTGCCAGTAGGGGGGGACAGGGACCCAATGAGCAGTTCTTC; CDR3 protein: CASRGGQGPNEQFF; clone size: -; D gene: TRBD1; J gene: TRBJ2-1; V gene: TRBV19
CDR3 DNA: TGTGCCAGCAGTGAAAGGAGATACGAGCAGTACTTC; CDR3 protein: CASSERRYEQYF; clone size: few; D gene: -; J gene: TRBJ2-7; V gene: TRBV6-5
CDR3 DNA: TGTGCCAGCAGCGGACGGCCCTACAATGAGCAGTTCTTC; CDR3 protein: CASSGRPYNEQFF; clone size: -; D gene: -; J gene: TRBJ2-1; V gene: TRBV30
CDR3 DNA: TGCAGCGTTGTTAGACAGAGTAATGAGCAGTTCTTC; CDR3 protein: CSVVRQSNEQFF; clone size: once; D gene: -; J gene: TRBJ2-1; V gene: TRBV29-1
CDR3 DNA: TGCGCCAGCAGCCCGGAGGGGACAGGGGGGACCGGGGAGCTGTTTTTT; CDR3 protein: CASSPEGTGGTGELFF; clone size: -; D gene: TRBD1; J gene: TRBJ2-2; V gene: TRBV4-1
CDR3 DNA: TGTGCCAGCAGCTTAGGGGCAGACACAGATACGCAGTATTTT; CDR3 protein: CASSLGADTDTQYF; clone size: -; D gene: -; J gene: TRBJ2-3; V gene: TRBV7-8
CDR3 DNA: TGTGCCAGCAGTGACACGACAGGCTATGGCTACACCTTC; CDR3 protein: CASSDTTGYGYTF; clone size: -; D gene: -; J gene: TRBJ1-2; V gene: TRBV6-5
CDR3 DNA: TGTGCCAGCTCACCCTTCGTCCCGGGGGGAACCTACAATGAGCAGTTCTTC; CDR3 protein: CASSPFVPGGTYNEQFF; clone size: -; D gene: TRBD2; J gene: TRBJ2-1; V gene: TRBV18
CDR3 DNA: TGTGCCAGCAGGGGCACAGGGTACGAGCAGTACTTC; CDR3 protein: CASRGTGYEQYF; clone size: -; D gene: -; J gene: TRBJ2-7; V gene: TRBV7-8
CDR3 DNA: TGTGCCAGCACTCCACAGGGCGCCTATGGCTACACCTTC; CDR3 protein: CASTPQGAYGYTF; clone size: -; D gene: -; J gene: TRBJ1-2; V gene: TRBV6-1
CDR3 DNA: TGTGCCACCAGCACTTGGGGAGGAGTCTCTGGAAACACCATATATTTT; CDR3 protein: CATSTWGGVSGNTIYF; clone size: -; D gene: -; J gene: TRBJ1-3; V gene: TRBV15
CDR3 DNA: TGTGCCAGCAGCCCAGCCGGGGGACGGGGTCATCAGCCCCAGCATTTT; CDR3 protein: CASSPAGGRGHQPQHF; clone size: -; D gene: -; J gene: TRBJ1-5; V gene: TRBV7-8
CDR3 DNA: TGTGCCTGCCGACAGGGGGTTTCCTATAATTCACCCCTCCACTTT; CDR3 protein: CACRQGVSYNSPLHF; clone size: once; D gene: TRBD1; J gene: TRBJ1-6; V gene: TRBV30
CDR3 DNA: TGTGCCAGCAGTTTATGGGGAGACACAGATACGCAGTATTTT; CDR3 protein: CASSLWGDTDTQYF; clone size: -; D gene: -; J gene: TRBJ2-3; V gene: TRBV27
CDR3 DNA: TGTGCCAGCTCACCGGTGGCTAGCGGGGGAGCCAAAAACATTCAGTACTTC; CDR3 protein: CASSPVASGGAKNIQYF; clone size: -; D gene: TRBD2; J gene: TRBJ2-4; V gene: TRBV18
CDR3 DNA: TGCGCCAGCAGCTTGATCGCGGGCTCTAGCACGGATACGCAGTATTTT; CDR3 protein: CASSLIAGSSTDTQYF; clone size: -; D gene: -; J gene: TRBJ2-3; V gene: TRBV5-1
CDR3 DNA: TGCAGCGTTCAAAGACAGGGCGCCTCTGGGGCCAACGTCCTGACTTTC; CDR3 protein: CSVQRQGASGANVLTF; clone size: -; D gene: TRBD1; J gene: TRBJ2-6; V gene: TRBV29-1
CDR3 DNA: TGTGCCAGCAGTGAATATAAGACAGGGGATCTCGGCTACACCTTC; CDR3 protein: CASSEYKTGDLGYTF; clone size: -; D gene: TRBD1; J gene: TRBJ1-2; V gene: TRBV25-1
CDR3 DNA: TGTGCCAGCAGTATATTAGCGGGGGGCACAGATACGCAGTATTTT; CDR3 protein: CASSILAGGTDTQYF; clone size: -; D gene: TRBD2; J gene: TRBJ2-3; V gene: TRBV2
CDR3 DNA: TGTGCCAGCAGCGTAGGTGTTAATAATGAAAAACTGTTTTTT; CDR3 protein: CASSVGVNNEKLFF; clone size: -; D gene: -; J gene: TRBJ1-4; V gene: TRBV9
CDR3 DNA: TGTGCCAGCAGTCCTCGGGGGGGGACCATGAACACTGAAGCTTTCTTT; CDR3 protein: CASSPRGGTMNTEAFF; clone size: once; D gene: -; J gene: TRBJ1-1; V gene: TRBV27
CDR3 DNA: TGTGCCAGCAGCTCGAAGGGGCCTTCCTACGAGCAGTACTTC; CDR3 protein: CASSSKGPSYEQYF; clone size: once; D gene: -; J gene: TRBJ2-7; V gene: TRBV11-2
CDR3 DNA: TGTGCCATCAGGCGGGGGGACAGCACAGATACGCAGTATTTT; CDR3 protein: CAIRRGDSTDTQYF; clone size: -; D gene: TRBD2; J gene: TRBJ2-3; V gene: TRBV10-3
CDR3 DNA: TGTGCCAGCAGCTCAGGGCTTCCTAAACAGTACTTC; CDR3 protein: CASSSGLPKQYF; clone size: -; D gene: -; J gene: TRBJ2-7; V gene: TRBV7-9
CDR3 DNA: TGCGCCAGCAGTGCCCCGGGTGGTGAAAAACTGTTTTTT; CDR3 protein: CASSAPGGEKLFF; clone size: -; D gene: -; J gene: TRBJ1-4; V gene: TRBV5-1